The 6 T cell receptor beta chains presented below share a single source sample, sequenced in a study of tumor-infiltrating lymphocytes in primary liver carcinoma. TCR beta cDNA was reverse-transcribed from about 550 ng of total RNA. The reaction used a constant-region primer and ProtoScript II reverse transcriptase. Nested multiplex PCR, run for three rounds with slightly modified ARM-PCR, yielded TCR beta libraries. Researchers ran the first two PCR rounds for ten to eleven cycles each with TRBV1-TRBV30 forward primers and a C-beta reverse primer. In TCRdb, the multiplex PCR reads were re-called with MiXCR into one record per CDR3 protein. The sample holds around 120,000 distinct CDR3 sequences, less than 75% seen once. Each 20-30 mg portion of unsorted bulk tissue served as the source for co-extraction of RNA and DNA. The sequenced sample was tumor-adjacent normal liver tissue. The source of these receptors is a woman aged 55-70 years with primary liver carcinoma and hepatitis B virus infection.

Details on this clonotype: The CDR3 end shows no conserved phenylalanine or tryptophan, and so a read error is likely. It is unclear where the CDR3 begins or ends on the DNA, so no DNA is shown, and the CDR3 is as TCRdb lists it. This rearrangement joins TRBV11-2 to TRBJ2-3. The germline gives CDR1 SGHAT, CDR2 FQNNGV. The CDR3 spans 13 residues, counting both ends. CDR3: CASSLDRCDTQCL.

Of note for this clonotype: One junction end does not reproduce the germline sequence, and a read error may be involved. V is TRBV6-6 and J is TRBJ1-2; D not resolved. The length of the CDR3 is 11 residues. Looked up from germline, CDR1 is MNHNY and CDR2 is SVGAGI (reference sequence). The CDR3 nucleotides read TGTGCCATCAGTCAGATTTATGACTACACCTTC. Its translation: CAISQIYDYTF.

This clonotype appeared once. A much larger clone differs by one base, so this may be a read error. The rearrangement links TRBV7-8 to TRBJ2-7; possible D gene TRBD2, 5 bases. CDR3 length equals 16 residues. Trimming removed 4 bases at V and 2 bases at J, with 18 bases between. CDR1 is SGHVS, CDR2 FQNEAQ, per germline. The chain's CDR3 is CASSSPGSRTAYEQYF. CDR3 sequence (DNA): TGTGCCAGCAGCTCCCCGGGATCACGGACGGCCTACGAGCAGTACTTC.

Of note for this clonotype: One junction end disagrees with the germline gene, perhaps due to a read error. V usage is TRBV6-5 and J usage is TRBJ2-6; D is unresolved. The CDR3 covers 15 residues. Germline V gene sequence: CDR1 MNHEY, CDR2 SVGAGI. In nucleotides, the CDR3 is TGTGCCAGCAGTTTAGACGGGTCTGGAGCCAACATCCTGACTTTC. This codes for CASSLDGSGANILTF.

The rearrangement links TRBV4-1 to TRBJ1-5; 7 bases are shared with TRBD1. Near its end, the DNA agrees better with TRBJ2-3, so the J call may be wrong. Germline V gene sequence: CDR1 MGHRA, CDR2 YSYEKL. CDR3 length: 17 amino acids. The CDR3 sequence is CASSQDVAQGVWQPQYF. Here the CDR3 DNA reads TGCGCCAGCAGCCAAGATGTTGCGCAGGGGGTGTGGCAGCCCCAGTATTTT.

Note on this clonotype: In this CDR3 the conserved last residue, phenylalanine or tryptophan, is missing, so a read error is likely. This chain connects TRBV11-2 to TRBJ1-2; 7 bases are a match to TRBD1. The V and J ends lost 0 bases and 9 bases, in that order; junction bases with no gene match: 7. Germline V gives CDR1 SGHAT, CDR2 FQNNGV. CDR3 length: 14 residues. CDR3 sequence: CASSLETGNVCYTL. The CDR3 DNA reads as TGTGCCAGCAGCTTAGAGACAGGGAACGTATGCTACACCCTC.